Here is one T cell receptor (beta chain) with its context. Germline values: CDR1 LGHDT, CDR2 YNNKEL (reference sequence). Trimming took off 5 bases at V and 0 bases at J, with 20 bases between the two ends. The CDR3 is 18 residues long. Authors' data handling: Researchers report that nucleated cell counts were estimated from reference gene primer amplification. Sequenced by immunoSEQ multiplex PCR; TCRdb stores in-frame clones only, minus some. That table is the source of V, J and clone size, and D and trimming were worked out from the DNA. The sample includes approximately 98,000 clones, approximately 81% of them seen just once. The data were taken from a study of blood T cell repertoires in COVID-19. On the study more broadly: The study drew acute and convalescent COVID-19 samples from the United States, Italy and Spain. From T cells, B-cell-depleted T cells, or PBMCs came the material, which was cDNA or gDNA.

Sequenced: peripheral blood. The rearrangement uses TRBV3-1 (or the pseudogene TRBV3-2) and TRBJ1-5; D unresolved. The receptor comes from a woman of 80 years or more with acute or convalescent COVID-19. CDR3 bases: TGTGCCAGCAGCAAAAGCCCCCGCAGACTTAATAGCAATCAGCCCCAGCATTTT. This sequence encodes CASSKSPRRLNSNQPQHF.